This TCR beta chain was recovered during a study of T-cell memory formation after mild COVID-19. Trimming left V 3 bases short and J 6 bases short, with 21 bases between. The CDR3 has 17 amino acids. Germline V gives CDR1 KGHSH, CDR2 LQKENI. This clonotype has just a few counts. What it recognizes is unknown. Regarding the study as a whole: CD4+ bias marked clones expanding day 15 to 37, unlike balanced contracting clones.

UMIs and sample barcodes were carried by the TCR alpha and TCR beta cDNA libraries that 5'RACE produced using constant-segment primers. TCRdb used MiXCR to reprocess the 5' RACE reads, holding one entry per CDR3 protein. The sample shows 140,000 to 150,000 distinct CDR3 sequences, 6% of them seen only once. Sequenced: PBMCs or a T cell subset sorted from them (not recorded which). The V call is TRBV18, the J call TRBJ2-4; D possibly corresponds to TRBD1 (6 bases). This clonotype was obtained from an adult woman who had mild COVID-19 (a few samples of this study predate the infection). Cell type and time point are not known. The CDR3 here is CASSPFLGDQGGNIQYF. For the CDR3, the DNA is TGTGCCAGCTCACCCTTCCTGGGGGATCAAGGGGGAAACATTCAGTACTTC. The whole variable domain, filled in from reference TRBV18 and TRBJ2-4, reads NAGVMQNPRHLVRRRGQEARLRCSPMKGHSHVYWYRQLPEEGLKFMVYLQKENIIDESGMPKERFSAEFPKEGPSILRIQQVVRGDSAAYFCASSPFLGDQGGNIQYFGAGTRLSVL.